Reported below is one TCR beta chain. The antigen remains undetermined. This specimen belongs to a study of CD8 T cell repertoires and HIV-1 epitope variants. Looking at the study overall: Separate wells received one of Twenty-five Gag or Nef variant peptides.

The junction had 1 base not matched to a gene; V was cut back by 0 bases and J by 1 base. The CDR3 runs 15 residues. CDR1 is SGHVS and CDR2 is FQNEAQ in the germline V gene. Assay used: immunoSEQ multiplex PCR; TCRdb lists only in-frame clones, some missing. The data show roughly 5,000 clones, with around 63% seen just once and roughly 47% held by the top ten. Input material: cultured CD8+ T cells derived from PBMCs. V usage is TRBV7-8 and J usage is TRBJ2-7; TRBD1 aligns across 9 bases. The clonotype originates from a male donor with HIV. The CDR3 is CASSLAGTGSYEQYF. CDR3 DNA sequence: TGTGCCAGCAGCTTAGCTGGGACAGGGTCCTACGAGCAGTACTTC.